This TCR beta chain was identified during a study of regulatory T cells in long-lasting Graves disease. Study results and caveats: Only peripheral blood was studied, not thyroid tissue. Under persistent disease, TRBV28, TRBJ1-2 and TRBJ2-5 were used preferentially.

HTBI primers from iRepertoire and Arm-PCR of CDR3 regions yielded the TCR beta libraries. Original data processing: Among the samples, 50 to 80 TRBV and 14 to 15 TRBJ segments were identified. From the multiplex PCR reads, TCRdb called clonotypes with MiXCR, one entry per CDR3 protein. TCRdb, rather than the study authors, made the V and J calls. The sample lists roughly 380,000 distinct CDR3 sequences; around 16% were seen once. CDR3 size: 15 residues. V dropped 3 bases and J dropped 6; count of bases not matched to a gene: 6. Germline lookup yields CDR1 GTSNPN and CDR2 SVGIG (reference sequence). About this clonotype itself: The antigen is unknown.

The sample's time point: newly diagnosed GD, antithyroid drugs for less than 3 months. RNA extracted from PBMCs served as the sequencing template. The starting material was peripheral blood mononuclear cells (PBMCs), obtained at new diagnosis, from a patient treated with antithyroid drugs. This TCR was sampled from a female donor with Graves disease. The chain joins TRBV30 to TRBJ1-4, with 11 bases identical to TRBD1. Here the CDR3 reads CAWRTGQGADEKLFF. CDR3 bases: TGTGCCTGGAGGACTGGACAGGGGGCGGATGAAAAACTGTTTTTT.